This TCR beta chain was identified during a study of neurological immune-mediated disorders. Study observations and caveats: The highest TCR clonal expansion occurred in HTLV-1-associated myelopathy; multiple sclerosis fell below healthy controls. The absence of shared CDR3 amino acid sequences among expanded clones across subjects suggests private repertoires in all groups.

Libraries used 2 million unsorted PBMCs kept frozen in RNAlater. CDR1 and CDR2 (germline): DFQATT, SNEGSKA (reference sequence). The CDR3 has 11 residues. V lost 4 bases and J lost 0, with 3 bases in between. The cDNA was synthesized by 5'RACE incorporating 10-nucleotide random UMIs. TCRdb re-derived calls from the 5' RACE reads in MiXCR, one entry per CDR3 protein. The sample records 50,000 to 70,000 distinct CDR3 sequences, 10% to 15% being singletons. This clonotype was seen at least ten times. Its matching antigen is unknown. This sequence originates from a woman aged 60-75 years with HTLV-1-associated myelopathy (HAM/TSP). The J gene is TRBJ1-2, the V gene TRBV20-1; no reliable D call. The sample consisted of PBMCs. CDR3 nucleotide sequence: TGCAGTGCTACCTCTAACTATGGCTACACCTTC. Residues: CSATSNYGYTF.